This paragraph covers one T cell receptor (beta chain) sequence. The germline V gene has CDR1 SGHTA and CDR2 FQGNSA. The length of the CDR3 is 14 residues. By flow cytometry, patients selected for sequencing had shown an expansion of CD8+CD57+ cells. The data are from a study of CD8+CD57+ T cells in acquired aplastic anemia. Turning to the study itself: An average of roughly 3 ug of DNA was obtained from sorted CD4+ and CD8+ cells.

Genomic DNA was employed as the template in profiling TCR beta VDJ and CDR3. TCRdb re-derived calls from the reads in MiXCR, one entry per CDR3 protein. The sample gives a few hundred thousand distinct CDR3 sequences, approximately 80% of which show up once; roughly two fifths is in the top ten. This receptor was taken from a human donor with aplastic anemia. Sequencing input: sorted CD4+, CD8+, or CD8+CD57+ T cells (not recorded which) from PBMCs. V is TRBV7-2 and J is TRBJ2-7; D gene uncertain. Judging by the DNA end, TRBJ2-5 fits better; the J call may be wrong. DNA for the CDR3: TGTGCCAGCAGCTTAGCGCCAGCGCAAGAGACCCAGTACTTC. Translated: CASSLAPAQETQYF.